A single sample gave rise to the 21 T cell receptor beta chains below, sequenced in a study of cytomegalovirus exposure and HLA in healthy donors (dated by TCRdb to about 2017). To prepare the library, the immunoSEQ multiplex PCR assay was applied. The multiplex PCR relied on a mix of 60 forward primers for TCR Vbeta segments and 13 reverse primers for TCR Jbeta segments. TCRdb took over this immuneACCESS table, retaining in-frame rearrangements with V and J assigned. Such tables are incomplete; in checked studies, under half of the missing clones stem from an unresolved V gene, and the remainder is unexplained. This sample has roughly 180,000 clones in its table, and roughly 80% of those were observed once. 5.5% to 7.5% of the sample comes from the top ten. Sequencing was performed on PBMCs. Source of these receptors: a young man in good health and CMV-seropositive.

The genes are TRBV5-6 and TRBJ1-4, with 8 bases that match TRBD1. This CDR3 region has 14 residues. Germline lookup yields CDR1 SGHDT and CDR2 YYEEEE. With 0 bases clipped from V and 13 bases from J, the junction kept 8 bases outside the gene matches. CDR3 sequence reads: CASSLDRGSGGLFF. In nucleotides, the CDR3 is TGTGCCAGCAGCTTGGACAGGGGGAGTGGAGGACTGTTTTTT.

V and J are TRBV30 and TRBJ1-5; 7 bases agree with TRBD1. The V gene end was trimmed by 0 bases and the J gene end by 4 bases; junction bases not matched to a gene: 3. The CDR3 has 14 amino acids. CDR1 and CDR2 (germline): GTSNPN, SVGIG (reference sequence). The CDR3 loop is CAWSVGQENQPQHF. CDR3 DNA: TGTGCCTGGAGTGTAGGACAGGAGAATCAGCCCCAGCATTTT. The full variable domain, its missing parts supplied by reference TRBV30 and TRBJ1-5, is SQTIHQWPATLVQPVGSPLSLECTVEGTSNPNLYWYRQAAGRGLQLLFYSVGIGQISSEVPQNLSASRPQDRQFILSSKKLLLSDSGFYLCAWSVGQENQPQHFGDGTRLSIL.

The genes are TRBV9 and TRBJ2-3, with D perhaps matching TRBD2 (5 bases). Germline values: CDR1 SGDLS, CDR2 YYNGEE. This CDR3 has 15 amino acids. The germline V and J ends were trimmed by 3 bases and 6 bases, with 17 bases remaining between them. CDR3 region: CASSAWTGVSDTQYF. The CDR3 nucleotides read TGTGCCAGCAGCGCCTGGACTGGAGTGTCGGATACGCAGTATTTT.

This clone was seen a single time. Different DNA sequences within this sample yield the same CDR3. The chain carries TRBV6-6 and TRBJ1-2, with D perhaps TRBD1 (5 bases). Germline loops: CDR1 MNHNY, CDR2 SVGAGI (reference sequence). The CDR3 consists of 11 residues. Trimming pared 2 bases from V and 7 bases from J, leaving 5 bases between. CDR3 in amino acids: CASSYRGGYTF. DNA of the CDR3: TGTGCCAGCAGTTACAGGGGTGGCTACACCTTC.

This clone was seen only a few times. The J gene is TRBJ2-2, the V gene TRBV28; TRBD1 matches at 10 bases. The germline gives CDR1 MDHEN, CDR2 SYDVKM. V was pared by 3 bases and J by 3 bases, with 4 bases of the junction left unmatched. CDR3 size: 16 residues. The CDR3 region has the DNA TGTGCCAGCAGTTTTTATGGGACAGGGGACACCGGGGAGCTGTTTTTT. Protein: CASSFYGTGDTGELFF.

Note on this clone: This same CDR3 is encoded by further DNA sequences in the sample. The genes are TRBV7-8 and TRBJ1-4; D gene unclear. The CDR3 covers 13 residues. Trimming pared 1 base from V and 8 bases from J, leaving 8 bases between. CDR1 and CDR2 (germline): SGHVS, FQNEAQ. The CDR3 protein is CASSLGGNEKLFF. DNA of the CDR3: TGTGCCAGCAGCTTAGGAGGGAACGAAAAACTGTTTTTT.

J is TRBJ2-1 and V is TRBV15; 8 bases fit TRBD2. The ends lost 0 bases at V and 9 bases at J; junction bases unmatched: 7. The CDR3 length is 15 residues. The germline gives CDR1 LNHNV, CDR2 YYDKDF (reference sequence). CDR3 region: CATSRDRGLEAEQFF. DNA for the CDR3: TGTGCCACCAGCAGAGATCGGGGACTAGAAGCTGAGCAGTTCTTC.

The V call is TRBV5-5, the J call TRBJ2-5; 8 bases align to TRBD2. CDR1 and CDR2 from the germline V gene are SGHKS and YYEKEE (reference sequence). The junction had 6 bases not matched to a gene; V was cut back by 4 bases and J by 1 base. CDR3 length equals 15 residues. CDR3 amino acids: CASSVGGTSQETQYF. CDR3 nucleotides: TGTGCCAGCAGCGTTGGGGGGACTAGCCAAGAGACCCAGTACTTC.

The chain employs TRBV19 and TRBJ2-3, with 10 nucleotides matching TRBD1. This CDR3 comprises 16 residues. Germline values: CDR1 LNHDA, CDR2 SQIVND (reference sequence). The trim removed 7 bases at V and 3 bases at J, leaving 10 bases unmatched. The CDR3 loop is CASIPSRDRGTDTQYF. The CDR3, as DNA: TGTGCCAGTATCCCGTCACGGGACAGGGGTACAGATACGCAGTATTTT.

The chain employs TRBV2 and TRBJ2-1; D unresolved. Germline CDR1 SNHLY, CDR2 FYNNEI. Trimming removed 10 bases from V and 5 bases from J, with 12 bases in between. The CDR3 totals 12 residues. This chain's CDR3 is CATLLSNNEQFF. The CDR3 DNA is TGTGCCACACTCCTCTCTAACAATGAGCAGTTCTTC.

Notes on this clone: One junction end disagrees with the germline gene, perhaps due to a read error. The chain joins TRBV5-1 to TRBJ1-1; D might be TRBD1 (5 bases). CDR3 length: 14 amino acids. CDR1 SGHRS and CDR2 YFSETQ come from the germline V gene. CDR3 in DNA: TGCGCCAGCAGCTTTCTGGGCTTGGACACTGAGGCTTTCTTT. Amino acids: CASSFLGLDTEAFF.

This chain uses TRBV7-2 with TRBJ1-2; TRBD1 matches at 12 bases. The V and J ends lost 1 base and 8 bases, in that order; junction bases with no gene match: 11. The V gene's germline CDR1 is SGHTA and CDR2 FQGNSA. This CDR3 comprises 17 residues. This chain's CDR3 is CASSLGGTGGALLGYTF. The CDR3 nucleotides read TGTGCCAGCAGCTTAGGTGGGACAGGGGGCGCATTGTTAGGCTACACCTTC.

The chain combines TRBV5-4 with TRBJ1-3; 9 bases are shared with TRBD1. Germline trimming cut 4 bases from V and 0 bases from J; bases unmatched to any gene: 5. In germline, CDR1 is SGHNT, CDR2 YYREEE (reference sequence). CDR3 length: 16 residues. The CDR3 DNA reads as TGTGCCAGCAGCCCGGGACAGGGCTACTCTGGAAACACCATATATTTT. This gives the protein CASSPGQGYSGNTIYF.

The V and J genes are TRBV6-5 and TRBJ2-7; the match to TRBD2 covers 8 bases. The J segment lost 1 base and the V segment lost 5 bases, leaving 7 bases of the junction unmatched. CDR1 is MNHEY, CDR2 SVGAGI, per germline. This CDR3 is 15 amino acids long. The CDR3 loop is CASSPPTGGSYEQYF. CDR3 sequence (DNA): TGTGCCAGCAGTCCCCCAACGGGGGGGTCCTACGAGCAGTACTTC.

This clone was observed once. The rearrangement joins TRBV27 to TRBJ2-6; D call uncertain. The CDR3 extends over 14 amino acids. The germline CDR1 and CDR2 sequences are MNHEY and SMNVEV (reference sequence). Trimming cost V 5 bases and J 2 bases, with 7 bases left between them. In nucleotides, the CDR3 is TGTGCCAGCAGTCCTACTCCTGGGGCCAACGTCCTGACTTTC. Its protein is CASSPTPGANVLTF. The full variable domain, its missing parts supplied by reference TRBV27 and TRBJ2-6, is EAQVTQNPRYLITVTGKKLTVTCSQNMNHEYMSWYRQDPGLGLRQIYYSMNVEVTDKGDVPEGYKVSRKEKRNFPLILESPSPNQTSLYFCASSPTPGANVLTFGAGSRLTVL.

The chain recombines TRBV19 with TRBJ1-2; 9 bases match TRBD1. Unmatched junction bases numbered 9, after V lost 0 bases and J lost 13 bases. The CDR3 extends over 14 amino acids. CDR1 is LNHDA, CDR2 SQIVND, per germline (reference sequence). The CDR3 DNA sequence: TGTGCCAGTAGTATAGAAGGGGACAGGGCATGGGCCACCTTC. Amino acid sequence: CASSIEGDRAWATF.

This rearrangement joins TRBV4-3 to TRBJ1-2, with 10 positions matching TRBD1. Germline V gene sequence: CDR1 LGHNA, CDR2 YSLEER. J was trimmed by 3 bases and V by 3 bases; bases with no gene match: 4. The CDR3 runs 15 residues. Here the CDR3 reads CASSQRQGADYGYTF. CDR3 sequence (DNA): TGCGCCAGCAGCCAGAGACAGGGGGCGGACTATGGCTACACCTTC.

The chain carries TRBV11-2 and TRBJ2-2, with 7 bases fitting TRBD2. J was trimmed by 2 bases and V by 5 bases; bases with no gene match: 5. This CDR3 contains 15 residues. The germline V gene has CDR1 SGHAT and CDR2 FQNNGV. DNA for the CDR3: TGTGCCAGCAGCCTATTAGCGGGTAACACCGGGGAGCTGTTTTTT. Protein product: CASSLLAGNTGELFF.

This chain joins TRBV6-5 and TRBJ2-5, with 7 nucleotides matching TRBD2. Germline V gene data show CDR1 as MNHEY and CDR2 as SVGAGI. The CDR3 totals 13 residues. With V trimmed by 4 bases and J by 10 bases, 9 bases remained unmatched. The CDR3 protein is CASSSSGSGDQYF. CDR3 sequence (DNA): TGTGCCAGCAGTTCTAGCGGCTCCGGGGACCAGTACTTC.

The CDR3 nucleotides read TGTGCCAGTACTACTTGGACAGCTTTCTATGGCTACACCTTC. Its translation is CASTTWTAFYGYTF. J is TRBJ1-2 and V is TRBV19; D may be TRBD1 (6 bases). This CDR3 is built from 14 residues. Trimming pared 7 bases from V and 4 bases from J, leaving 16 bases between. The germline V gene has CDR1 LNHDA and CDR2 SQIVND (reference sequence). Together with reference TRBV19 and TRBJ1-2, the CDR3 gives the full variable domain: DGGITQSPKYLFRKEGQNVTLSCEQNLNHDAMYWYRQDPGQGLRLIYYSQIVNDFQKGDIAEGYSVSREKKESFPLTVTSAQKNPTAFYLCASTTWTAFYGYTFGSGTRLTVV.

This chain links TRBV6-5 with TRBJ2-5, with TRBD2 matching over 7 bases. Losses at the gene ends were 7 bases for V and 1 base for J; bases not matched to a gene: 9. The CDR3 consists of 15 residues. Germline values: CDR1 MNHEY, CDR2 SVGAGI. The chain's CDR3 is CASIRAGAPQETQYF. In DNA form, the CDR3 reads TGTGCCAGCATCCGTGCGGGAGCGCCCCAAGAGACCCAGTACTTC.